Below are 24 T cell receptor beta chains sequenced from a single sample in a study of shared clonotypes between healthy human individuals. The method was immunoSEQ multiplex PCR; TCRdb's version includes in-frame clones alone and lacks a portion of them. The data hold around 480,000 clones, with around 79% observed a single time. The sequencing input was PBMCs. The receptors come from a woman between 35 and 50 years old in good health. Some clones in this sample may be carry-over from other donors' samples.

The chain links TRBV4-2 to TRBJ2-5; maybe TRBD2 (6 bases). The germline gives CDR1 LGHNA, CDR2 YNFKEQ. The V end was cut by 4 bases, the J end by 3 bases, with 9 bases between. The CDR3 runs to 13 residues. The CDR3 sequence is CASSLGGEETQYF. The CDR3 DNA is TGTGCCAGCAGCCTCGGAGGGGAAGAGACCCAGTACTTC.

The chain uses TRBV21-1 and TRBJ1-4; the D call TRBD1 from the table was never checked on the DNA. TRBV21-1 is termed a pseudogene. This CDR3 is built from 16 residues. The CDR3 nucleotides are TGTGCCAGCAGCAAAGGAGGGGACAGGGGGCTTGAAAAACTGTTTTTT. Protein product: CASSKGGDRGLEKLFF.

The V call is TRBV10-2, the J call TRBJ1-1, with 10 positions matching TRBD1. There are 15 residues in the CDR3. Germline V gives CDR1 WSHSY, CDR2 SAAADI. The V segment lost 8 bases and the J segment 2 bases; nucleotides outside the gene matches: 8. CDR3: CASLGTGERNTEAFF. DNA of the CDR3: TGCGCCAGCCTAGGGACAGGGGAAAGAAACACTGAAGCTTTCTTT.

The rearrangement joins TRBV5-4 to TRBJ2-5; D remains ambiguous. Per the germline V gene, CDR1 is SGHNT and CDR2 is YYREEE (reference sequence). This CDR3 spans 16 amino acids. Trimming cost V 4 bases and J 5 bases, with 21 bases left between them. This chain's CDR3 is CASSRALGSPKETQYF. The CDR3 nucleotides are TGTGCCAGCAGCCGGGCCCTAGGATCCCCTAAGGAGACCCAGTACTTC.

This chain links TRBV4-1 with TRBJ1-3; D call uncertain. Trimming took off 0 bases at V and 0 bases at J, with 15 bases between the two ends. Germline V gene lookup returns CDR1 MGHRA and CDR2 YSYEKL. CDR3 length: 18 amino acids. The CDR3 region has the DNA TGCGCCAGCAGCCAAGACGGCCAGGCGACCCTCTCTGGAAACACCATATATTTT. Its translation: CASSQDGQATLSGNTIYF.

V gene TRBV19 combines with J gene TRBJ1-2, with 8 bases fitting TRBD1. CDR1 is LNHDA, CDR2 SQIVND, per germline (reference sequence). The CDR3 length is 15 residues. The V segment lost 3 bases and the J segment 5 bases; nucleotides outside the gene matches: 8. The CDR3, as DNA: TGTGCCAGTAGTATCCAAGGGACAGGATCTTATGGCTACACCTTC. Its protein product is CASSIQGTGSYGYTF.

V and J are TRBV18 and TRBJ2-7, with D unresolved. The germline CDR1 and CDR2 sequences are KGHSH and LQKENI. Trimming left V 5 bases short and J 1 base short, with 12 bases between. The CDR3 has 14 residues. The CDR3 sequence is CASSTREMSYEQYF. Here the CDR3 DNA reads TGTGCCAGCTCAACCCGCGAGATGTCCTACGAGCAGTACTTC.

The chain combines TRBV28 with TRBJ1-5, with a weak D call TRBD1 (6 bases). The germline V gene encodes CDR1 MDHEN and CDR2 SYDVKM. This CDR3 is built from 14 residues. The V gene lost 1 base and the J gene lost 6 bases, with 10 bases spanning the gap. The CDR3 is CASSLSGGSQPQHF. The CDR3 bases are TGTGCCAGCAGTTTATCGGGGGGCTCTCAGCCCCAGCATTTT. Full variable domain (rest looked up from reference TRBV28 and TRBJ1-5): DVKVTQSSRYLVKRTGEKVFLECVQDMDHENMFWYRQDPGLGLRLIYFSYDVKMKEKGDIPEGYSVSREKKERFSLILESASTNQTSMYLCASSLSGGSQPQHFGDGTRLSIL.

The CDR3 DNA reads TGTGCCAGCAGCTTGGCCGTCGGGGCTGGCTACGAGCAGTACTTC. Protein product: CASSLAVGAGYEQYF. The V call is TRBV5-6, the J call TRBJ2-7; perhaps D is TRBD1 or TRBD2 (5 bases each). CDR1 and CDR2 from the germline V gene are SGHDT and YYEEEE. The CDR3 consists of 15 residues. V lost 0 bases and J 3 bases, leaving 13 bases between the germline ends.

This chain joins TRBV25-1 and TRBJ2-3, with D uncertain. The germline V gene encodes CDR1 MGHDK and CDR2 SYGVNS. Between the trimmed V and J ends, which lost 7 bases and 5 bases, there was a span of 7 bases. CDR3 length: 11 amino acids. The CDR3 sequence is CASTYLDTQYF. CDR3 DNA: TGTGCCAGCACCTATTTAGATACGCAGTATTTT.

This clone showed up many times. V and J are TRBV4-2 and TRBJ2-6, with D unclear. The CDR3 is 17 amino acids. The germline V and J ends were trimmed by 8 bases and 0 bases, with 17 bases remaining between them. The germline gives CDR1 LGHNA, CDR2 YNFKEQ. CDR3 amino acids: CASVRSETSSGANVLTF. The CDR3 nucleotides read TGTGCCAGCGTAAGGAGCGAAACCTCCTCTGGGGCCAACGTCCTGACTTTC.

This rearrangement joins TRBV5-3 to TRBJ2-7; 8 bases agree with TRBD1. TRBV5-3 is sorted into the ORF group, with uncertain function. V shed 5 bases, J shed 2 bases, and the junction held 6 bases outside the gene matches. This CDR3 region has 14 residues. The CDR3 region is CARRETGEAYEQYF. The DNA of the CDR3 is TGTGCCAGAAGGGAGACAGGGGAAGCCTACGAGCAGTACTTC.

A few counts support this clone. J is TRBJ2-7 and V is TRBV4-2; TRBD1 matches 9 bases. With 3 bases clipped from V and 5 bases from J, the junction kept 5 bases outside the gene matches. CDR1 LGHNA and CDR2 YNFKEQ come from the germline V gene. CDR3 length: 14 amino acids. The CDR3 DNA follows: TGTGCCAGCAGCCAGAGACAGGGGGGTAACGAGCAGTACTTC. It codes for CASSQRQGGNEQYF.

In its sample, this clone was seen a few times. The V gene is TRBV18, the J gene TRBJ1-1; D gene unclear. The CDR3 is 15 residues long. Per germline, CDR1 KGHSH and CDR2 LQKENI. Trimming took off 6 bases at V and 3 bases at J, with 17 bases between the two ends. The CDR3 nucleotides read TGTGCCAGCTCCCCGAGGATCATAAGGGACACTGAAGCTTTCTTT. The encoded protein is CASSPRIIRDTEAFF.

The chain uses TRBV28 and TRBJ1-1, with D maybe TRBD1 (5 bases). Germline V gene sequence: CDR1 MDHEN, CDR2 SYDVKM. V dropped 6 bases and J dropped 2 bases, with 16 bases sitting between them. The CDR3 length is 15 residues. The CDR3 nucleotides read TGTGCCAGCAGGTCACTGGGCGGGGGAAACACTGAAGCTTTCTTT. Its translation: CASRSLGGGNTEAFF.

About this clone: Other DNA variants within this sample encode the same CDR3. DNA for the CDR3: TGCGCCAGCAGCTTGGTTCCCGGGAACACCGGGGAGCTGTTTTTT. Its translation is CASSLVPGNTGELFF. This chain uses TRBV5-1 with TRBJ2-2; D ambiguous. Trimming removed 0 bases at V and 1 base at J, with 7 bases between. The CDR3 loop spans 15 amino acids. Germline V gene lookup returns CDR1 SGHRS and CDR2 YFSETQ.

V usage is TRBV11-2 and J usage is TRBJ2-1, with D maybe TRBD2 (5 bases). Trimming cost V 3 bases and J 10 bases, with 16 bases left between them. The germline CDR1 and CDR2 sequences are SGHAT and FQNNGV. CDR3 length: 14 amino acids. The CDR3 region is CASSFLRDSREQFF. The CDR3 nucleotides are TGTGCCAGCAGCTTCCTTCGGGATAGCCGCGAGCAGTTCTTC. Together with reference TRBV11-2 and TRBJ2-1, the CDR3 gives the full variable domain: EAGVAQSPRYKIIEKRQSVAFWCNPISGHATLYWYQQILGQGPKLLIQFQNNGVVDDSQLPKDRFSAERLKGVDSTLKIQPAKLEDSAVYLCASSFLRDSREQFFGPGTRLTVL.

This rearrangement joins TRBV4-2 to TRBJ2-7, with D perhaps matching TRBD1 or TRBD2 (5 bases each). Per the germline V gene, CDR1 is LGHNA and CDR2 is YNFKEQ. The CDR3 length is 16 residues. Between the trimmed V and J ends, which lost 0 bases and 0 bases, there was a span of 12 bases. CDR3 sequence reads: CASSQEEGPSSYEQYF. The CDR3 DNA is TGTGCCAGCAGCCAAGAAGAGGGGCCCAGCTCCTACGAGCAGTACTTC.

The V and J genes are TRBV27 and TRBJ1-6; D may be TRBD1 (5 bases). Trimming left V 6 bases short and J 7 bases short, with 13 bases between. The CDR3 covers 14 residues. Germline V CDR1 and CDR2: MNHEY, SMNVEV (reference sequence). CDR3 DNA: TGTGCCAGCAGCGATAGACGGGGGAATTCACCCCTCCACTTT. This codes for CASSDRRGNSPLHF.

The chain is built from TRBV7-9 and TRBJ2-1, with 9 bases matching TRBD2. Germline V gene sequence: CDR1 SEHNR, CDR2 FQNEAQ (reference sequence). Germline trimming cut 3 bases from V and 7 bases from J; bases unmatched to any gene: 4. The CDR3 runs to 14 residues. The CDR3 is CASSLAGGKNEQFF. The CDR3 region has the DNA TGTGCCAGCAGCTTGGCGGGGGGGAAGAATGAGCAGTTCTTC.

The CDR3 loop reads CASSFGRDFNTEAFF. The CDR3 nucleotides are TGTGCCAGCAGCTTTGGCAGGGATTTCAACACTGAAGCTTTCTTT. This sequence joins TRBV7-9 and TRBJ1-1; perhaps TRBD1 as D (5 bases). CDR3 length: 15 residues. Trimming removed 3 bases from V and 2 bases from J, with 13 bases in between. Germline loops: CDR1 SEHNR, CDR2 FQNEAQ (reference sequence).

V gene TRBV7-9 combines with J gene TRBJ2-2, with 14 bases matching TRBD2. The CDR3 is 17 amino acids. Trimming cost V 4 bases and J 2 bases; bases outside gene matches: 3. The V gene's germline CDR1 is SEHNR and CDR2 FQNEAQ (reference sequence). For the CDR3, the DNA is TGTGCCAGCAGCTATGGACTAGCGGGAGGAAACACCGGGGAGCTGTTTTTT. It translates to CASSYGLAGGNTGELFF.

The chain links TRBV29-1 to TRBJ2-1, with TRBD2 matching 9 bases. The germline V gene encodes CDR1 SQVTM and CDR2 ANQGSEA. Trimming cost V 6 bases and J 10 bases; bases outside gene matches: 10. This CDR3 spans 13 amino acids. The CDR3 sequence is CSVPGLAGEEQFF. Written as DNA, the CDR3 is TGCAGCGTGCCGGGACTAGCAGGGGAGGAGCAGTTCTTC.

The chain uses TRBV28 and TRBJ1-1; D unresolved. Trimming shortened V by 3 bases and J by 0 bases, and 8 bases separated the two germline ends. There are 14 residues in the CDR3. Germline assignment: CDR1 MDHEN and CDR2 SYDVKM. CDR3 bases: TGTGCCAGCAGTTTCCCCACAGTGAACACTGAAGCTTTCTTT. This codes for CASSFPTVNTEAFF.